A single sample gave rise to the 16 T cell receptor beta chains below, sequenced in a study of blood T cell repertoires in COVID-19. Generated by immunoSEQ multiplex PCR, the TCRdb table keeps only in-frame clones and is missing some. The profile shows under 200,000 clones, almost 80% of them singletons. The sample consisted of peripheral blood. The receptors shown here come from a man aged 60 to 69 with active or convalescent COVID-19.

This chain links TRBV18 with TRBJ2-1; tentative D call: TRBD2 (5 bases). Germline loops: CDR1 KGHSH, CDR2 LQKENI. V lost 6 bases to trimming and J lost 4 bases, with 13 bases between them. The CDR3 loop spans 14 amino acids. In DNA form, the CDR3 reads TGTGCCAGCTCTACGAGAGGAGGTTACAATGAGCAGTTCTTC. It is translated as CASSTRGGYNEQFF.

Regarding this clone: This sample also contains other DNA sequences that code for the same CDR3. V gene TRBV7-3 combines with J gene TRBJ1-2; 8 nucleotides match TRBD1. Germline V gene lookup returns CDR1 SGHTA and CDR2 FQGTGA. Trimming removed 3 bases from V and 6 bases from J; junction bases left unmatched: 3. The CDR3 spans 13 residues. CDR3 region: CASSFGQGDGYTF. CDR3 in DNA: TGTGCCAGCAGCTTCGGACAGGGCGATGGCTACACCTTC.

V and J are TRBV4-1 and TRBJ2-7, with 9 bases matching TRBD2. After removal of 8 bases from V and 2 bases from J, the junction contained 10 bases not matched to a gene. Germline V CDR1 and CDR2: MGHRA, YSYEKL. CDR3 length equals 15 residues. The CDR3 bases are TGCGCCAGCGGGCTGACTAGCGGCCGTACCTACGAGCAGTACTTC. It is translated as CASGLTSGRTYEQYF.

The CDR3 protein is CATSDSRTAGELFF. In DNA, the CDR3 is TGTGCCACCAGTGATTCACGGACAGCCGGGGAGCTGTTTTTT. This sequence joins TRBV24-1 and TRBJ2-2; TRBD1 is a possible D gene (6 bases). Trimming stripped 2 bases from V and 6 bases from J, with 9 bases between. CDR1 and CDR2 (germline): KGHDR, SFDVKD. The CDR3 runs to 14 residues.

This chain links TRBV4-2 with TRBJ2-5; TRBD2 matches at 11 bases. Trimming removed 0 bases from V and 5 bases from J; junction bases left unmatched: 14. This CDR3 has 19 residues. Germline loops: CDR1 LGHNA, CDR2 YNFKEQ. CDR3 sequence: CASSQDGTSGSGLWETQYF. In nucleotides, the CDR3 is TGTGCCAGCAGCCAAGATGGAACTAGCGGGAGTGGGTTGTGGGAGACCCAGTACTTC.

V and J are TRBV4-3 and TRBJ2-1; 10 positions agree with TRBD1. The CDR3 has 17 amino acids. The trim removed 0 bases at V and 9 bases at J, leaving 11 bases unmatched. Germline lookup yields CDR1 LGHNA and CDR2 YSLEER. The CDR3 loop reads CASSQDRGQGGTTEQFF. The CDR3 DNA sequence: TGCGCCAGCAGCCAAGATAGAGGACAGGGGGGCACTACTGAGCAGTTCTTC.

CDR3 sequence (DNA): TGTGCCAGCGTGGGGACTAGCGGGAGTTTAGGACACAATGAGCAGTTCTTC. Encoded protein: CASVGTSGSLGHNEQFF. V usage is TRBV28 and J usage is TRBJ2-1; 14 bases line up with TRBD2. The germline CDR1 and CDR2 sequences are MDHEN and SYDVKM. The CDR3 runs to 17 residues. V was clipped by 8 bases and J by 5 bases; unmatched bases: 11.

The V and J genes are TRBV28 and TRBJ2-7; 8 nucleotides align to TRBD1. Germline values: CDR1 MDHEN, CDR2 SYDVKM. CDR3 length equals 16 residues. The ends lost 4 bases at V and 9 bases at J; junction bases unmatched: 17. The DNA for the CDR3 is TGTGCCAGCAGTTATCCCAGGACAGGGTGGAATGTCTTGCAGTACTTC. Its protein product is CASSYPRTGWNVLQYF.

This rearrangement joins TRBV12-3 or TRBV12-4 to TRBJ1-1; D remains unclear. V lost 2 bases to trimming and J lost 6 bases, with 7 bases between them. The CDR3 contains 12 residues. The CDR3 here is CASSLRVSEAFF. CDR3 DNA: TGTGCCAGCAGTTTACGTGTTTCTGAAGCTTTCTTT.

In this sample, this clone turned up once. Here the CDR3 reads CATSRVPGQGTLKNIQYF. The CDR3 nucleotides are TGTGCCACCAGCAGAGTACCGGGACAGGGTACCTTAAAAAACATTCAGTACTTC. The genes are TRBV15 and TRBJ2-4, with 9 bases lining up with TRBD1. From germline, CDR1 is LNHNV and CDR2 YYDKDF (reference sequence). V lost 1 base, J lost 4 bases, and 11 bases stayed unmatched. The CDR3 extends over 18 amino acids.

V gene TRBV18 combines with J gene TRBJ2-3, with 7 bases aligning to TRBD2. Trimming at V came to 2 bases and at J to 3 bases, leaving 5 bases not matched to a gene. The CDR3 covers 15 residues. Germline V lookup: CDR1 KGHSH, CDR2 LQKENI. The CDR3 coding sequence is TGTGCCAGCTCACCATTGGGCGGGAGTACAGATACGCAGTATTTT. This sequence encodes CASSPLGGSTDTQYF.

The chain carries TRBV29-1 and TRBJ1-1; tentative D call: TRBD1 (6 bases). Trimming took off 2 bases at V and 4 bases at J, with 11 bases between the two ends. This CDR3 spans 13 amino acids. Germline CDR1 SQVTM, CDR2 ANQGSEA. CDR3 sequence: CSVEWGRGTEAFF. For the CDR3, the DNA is TGCAGCGTTGAATGGGGGCGAGGCACTGAAGCTTTCTTT. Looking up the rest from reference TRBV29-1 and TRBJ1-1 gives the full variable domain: SAVISQKPSRDICQRGTSLTIQCQVDSQVTMMFWYRQQPGQSLTLIATANQGSEATYESGFVIDKFPISRPNLTFSTLTVSNMSPEDSSIYLCSVEWGRGTEAFFGQGTRLTVV.

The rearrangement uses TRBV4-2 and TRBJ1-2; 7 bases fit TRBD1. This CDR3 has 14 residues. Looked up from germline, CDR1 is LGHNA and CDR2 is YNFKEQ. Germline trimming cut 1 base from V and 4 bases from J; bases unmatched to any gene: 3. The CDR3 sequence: CASSQGQGGYGYTF. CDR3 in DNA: TGTGCCAGCAGCCAAGGCCAGGGGGGCTATGGCTACACCTTC.

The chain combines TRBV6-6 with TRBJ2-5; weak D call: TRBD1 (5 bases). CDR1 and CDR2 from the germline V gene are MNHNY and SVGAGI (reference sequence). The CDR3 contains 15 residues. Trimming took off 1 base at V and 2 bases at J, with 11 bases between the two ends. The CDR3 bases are TGTGCCAGCAGTTACTTCAAAGGGGCTCAAGAGACCCAGTACTTC. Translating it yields CASSYFKGAQETQYF.

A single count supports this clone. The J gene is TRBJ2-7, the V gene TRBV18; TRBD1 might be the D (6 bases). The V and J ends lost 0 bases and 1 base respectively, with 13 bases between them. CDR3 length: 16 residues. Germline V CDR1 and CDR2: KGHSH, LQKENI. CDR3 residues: CASSPPWGRISYEQYF. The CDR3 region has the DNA TGTGCCAGCTCACCACCCTGGGGGCGAATATCCTACGAGCAGTACTTC.

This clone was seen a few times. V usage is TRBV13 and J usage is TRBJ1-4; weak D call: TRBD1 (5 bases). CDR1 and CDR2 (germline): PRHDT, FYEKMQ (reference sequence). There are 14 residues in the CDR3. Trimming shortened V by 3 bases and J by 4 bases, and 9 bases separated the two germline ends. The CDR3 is CASSFRGYNEKLFF. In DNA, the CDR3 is TGTGCCAGCAGCTTTCGGGGGTATAATGAAAAACTGTTTTTT.